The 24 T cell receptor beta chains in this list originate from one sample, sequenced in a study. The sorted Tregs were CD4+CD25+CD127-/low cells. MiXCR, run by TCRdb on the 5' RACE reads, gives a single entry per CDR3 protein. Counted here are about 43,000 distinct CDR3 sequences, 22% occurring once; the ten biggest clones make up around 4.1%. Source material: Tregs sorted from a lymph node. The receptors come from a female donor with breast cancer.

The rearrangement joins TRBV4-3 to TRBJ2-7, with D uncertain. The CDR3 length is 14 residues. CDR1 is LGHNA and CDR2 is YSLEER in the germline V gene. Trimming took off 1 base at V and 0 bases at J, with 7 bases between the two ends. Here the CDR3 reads CASSQGVGSYEQYF. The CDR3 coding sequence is TGCGCCAGCAGCCAAGGGGTCGGCTCCTACGAGCAGTACTTC.

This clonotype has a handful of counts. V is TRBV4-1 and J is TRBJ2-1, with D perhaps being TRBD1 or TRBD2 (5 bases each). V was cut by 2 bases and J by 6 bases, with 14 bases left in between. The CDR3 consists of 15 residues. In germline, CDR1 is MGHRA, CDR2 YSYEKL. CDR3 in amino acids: CASSQSRGRGNEQFF. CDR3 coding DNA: TGCGCCAGCAGCCAAAGTCGGGGCCGCGGCAATGAGCAGTTCTTC.

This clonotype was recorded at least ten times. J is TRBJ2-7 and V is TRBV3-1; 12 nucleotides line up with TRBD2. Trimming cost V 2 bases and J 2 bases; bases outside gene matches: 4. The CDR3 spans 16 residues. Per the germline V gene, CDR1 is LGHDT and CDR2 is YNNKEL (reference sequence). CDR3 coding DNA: TGTGCCAGCAGCCAAAGGACTAGCGGGGCGGCCTACGAGCAGTACTTC. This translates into CASSQRTSGAAYEQYF.

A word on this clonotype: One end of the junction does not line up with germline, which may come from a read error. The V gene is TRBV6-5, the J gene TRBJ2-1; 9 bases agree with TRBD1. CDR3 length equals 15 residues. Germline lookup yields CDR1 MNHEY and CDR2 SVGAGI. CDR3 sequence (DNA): TGTGCCAGCAGCCGACCAGGACAGGGGAGTGGTGAGCAGTCCTTC. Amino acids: CASSRPGQGSGEQSF.

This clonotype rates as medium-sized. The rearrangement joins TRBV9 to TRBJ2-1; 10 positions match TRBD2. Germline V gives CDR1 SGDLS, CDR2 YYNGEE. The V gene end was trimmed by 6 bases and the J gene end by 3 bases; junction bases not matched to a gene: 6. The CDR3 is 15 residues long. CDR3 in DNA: TGTGCCAGCACCCTTGGACTAGCGGACTACAATGAGCAGTTCTTC. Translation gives CASTLGLADYNEQFF.

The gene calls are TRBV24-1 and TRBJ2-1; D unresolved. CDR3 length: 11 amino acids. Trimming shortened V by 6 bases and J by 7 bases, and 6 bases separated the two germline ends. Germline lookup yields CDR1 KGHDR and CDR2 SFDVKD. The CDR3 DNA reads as TGTGCCACCAGTCTTTGGAATGAGCAGTTCTTC. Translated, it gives CATSLWNEQFF.

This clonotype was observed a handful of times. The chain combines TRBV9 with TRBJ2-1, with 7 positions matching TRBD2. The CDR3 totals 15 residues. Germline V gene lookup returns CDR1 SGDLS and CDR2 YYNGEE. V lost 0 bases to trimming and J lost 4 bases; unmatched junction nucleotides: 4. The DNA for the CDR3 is TGTGCCAGCAGCGTAGGTACTAGCGTATACAATGAGCAGTTCTTC. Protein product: CASSVGTSVYNEQFF.

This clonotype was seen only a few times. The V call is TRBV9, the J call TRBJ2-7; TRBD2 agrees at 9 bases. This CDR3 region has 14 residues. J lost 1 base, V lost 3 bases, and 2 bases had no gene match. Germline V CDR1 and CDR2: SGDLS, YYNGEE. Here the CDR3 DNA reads TGTGCCAGCAGCGCCCTAGCGGGATCCTACGAGCAGTACTTC. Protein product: CASSALAGSYEQYF.

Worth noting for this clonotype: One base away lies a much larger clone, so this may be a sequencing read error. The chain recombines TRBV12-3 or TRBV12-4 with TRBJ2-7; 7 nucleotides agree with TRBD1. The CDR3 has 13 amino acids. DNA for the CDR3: TGTGCCAGCAGGCTCGCAGGGGGTGACGAGCAGCACTTC. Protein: CASRLAGGDEQHF.

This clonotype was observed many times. The CDR3 protein is CASSRGRDEQFF. CDR3 DNA sequence: TGTGCCAGCAGCAGGGGGCGGGATGAGCAGTTCTTC. The chain carries TRBV7-6 and TRBJ2-1, with 7 bases that match TRBD1. The V segment lost 5 bases and the J segment 8 bases; nucleotides outside the gene matches: 3. The CDR3 totals 12 residues. CDR1 and CDR2 from the germline V gene are SGHVS and FNYEAQ.

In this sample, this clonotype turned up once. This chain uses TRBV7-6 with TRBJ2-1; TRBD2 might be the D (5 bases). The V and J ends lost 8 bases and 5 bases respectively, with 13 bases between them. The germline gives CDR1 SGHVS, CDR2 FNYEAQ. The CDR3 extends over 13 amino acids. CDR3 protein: CASRLAGDNEQFF. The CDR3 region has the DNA TGTGCCAGCCGCCTAGCTGGTGACAATGAGCAGTTCTTC.

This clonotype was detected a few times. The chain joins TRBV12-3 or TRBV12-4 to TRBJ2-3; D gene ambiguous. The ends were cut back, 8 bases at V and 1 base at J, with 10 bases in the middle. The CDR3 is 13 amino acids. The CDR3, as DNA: TGTGCCAGCCGGTACGCCGGCACAGATACGCAGTATTTT. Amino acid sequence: CASRYAGTDTQYF.

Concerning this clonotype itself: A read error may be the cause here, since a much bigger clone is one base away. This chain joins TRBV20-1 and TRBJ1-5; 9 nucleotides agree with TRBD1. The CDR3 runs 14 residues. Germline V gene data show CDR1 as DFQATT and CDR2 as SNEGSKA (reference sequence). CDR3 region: CRARATGGRQPQHF. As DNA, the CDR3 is TGCCGTGCTCGCGCTACAGGGGGCAGGCAGCCCCAGCATTTT.

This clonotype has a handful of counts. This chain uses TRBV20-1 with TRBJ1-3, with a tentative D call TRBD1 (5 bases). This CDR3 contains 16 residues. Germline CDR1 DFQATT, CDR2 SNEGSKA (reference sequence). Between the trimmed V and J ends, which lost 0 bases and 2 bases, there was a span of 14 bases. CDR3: CSARDVEKGAGNTIYF. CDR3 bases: TGCAGTGCTAGAGACGTGGAGAAAGGGGCTGGAAACACCATATATTTT.

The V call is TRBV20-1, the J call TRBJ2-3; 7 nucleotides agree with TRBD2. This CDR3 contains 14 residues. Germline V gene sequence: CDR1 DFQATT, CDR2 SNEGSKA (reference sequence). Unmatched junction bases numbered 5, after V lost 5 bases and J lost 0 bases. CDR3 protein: CSAGPGGSTDTQYF. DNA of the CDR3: TGCAGTGCTGGCCCGGGGGGTAGCACAGATACGCAGTATTTT.

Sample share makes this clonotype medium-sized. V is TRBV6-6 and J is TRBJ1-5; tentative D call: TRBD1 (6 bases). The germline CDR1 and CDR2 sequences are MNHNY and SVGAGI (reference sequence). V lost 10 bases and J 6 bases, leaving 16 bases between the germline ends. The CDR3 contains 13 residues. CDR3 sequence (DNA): TGTGCCACCCGAGGTGGGGGCGGTCAGCCCCAGCATTTT. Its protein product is CATRGGGGQPQHF.

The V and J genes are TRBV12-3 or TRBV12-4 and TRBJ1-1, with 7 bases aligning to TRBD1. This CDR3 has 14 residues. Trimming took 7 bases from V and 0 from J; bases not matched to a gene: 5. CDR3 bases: TGTGCCAGCACCAGACAGGGTATGAACACTGAAGCTTTCTTT. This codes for CASTRQGMNTEAFF.

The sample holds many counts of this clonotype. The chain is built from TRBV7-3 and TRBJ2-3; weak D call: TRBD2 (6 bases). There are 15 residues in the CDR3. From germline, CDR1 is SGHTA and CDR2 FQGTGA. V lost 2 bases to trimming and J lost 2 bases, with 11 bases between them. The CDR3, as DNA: TGTGCCAGCAGCTTAGTGGGAGGAACCACAGATACGCAGTATTTT. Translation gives CASSLVGGTTDTQYF. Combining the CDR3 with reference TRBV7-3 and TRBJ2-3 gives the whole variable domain GAGVSQTPSNKVTEKGKYVELRCDPISGHTALYWYRQSLGQGPEFLIYFQGTGAADDSGLPNDRFFAVRPEGSVSTLKIQRTERGDSAVYLCASSLVGGTTDTQYFGPGTRLTVL.

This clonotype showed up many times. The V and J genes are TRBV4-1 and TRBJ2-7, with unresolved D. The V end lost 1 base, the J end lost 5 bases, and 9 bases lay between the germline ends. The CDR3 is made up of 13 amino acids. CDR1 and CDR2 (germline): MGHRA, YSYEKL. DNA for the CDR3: TGCGCCAGCAGCCAAGTAGGGCCGGACGAGCAGTACTTC. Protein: CASSQVGPDEQYF.

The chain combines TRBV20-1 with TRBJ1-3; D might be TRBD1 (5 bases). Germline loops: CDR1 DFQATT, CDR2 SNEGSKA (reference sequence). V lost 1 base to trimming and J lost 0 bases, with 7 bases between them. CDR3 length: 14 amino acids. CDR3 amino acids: CSARGGNSGNTIYF. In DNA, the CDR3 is TGCAGTGCTAGAGGGGGGAACTCTGGAAACACCATATATTTT.

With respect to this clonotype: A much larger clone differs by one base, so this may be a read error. DNA for the CDR3: TGTACCAGCAGTGAAACGTGGCAGCCCCAGCATTTT. It translates to CTSSETWQPQHF. The gene calls are TRBV6-1 and TRBJ1-5, with unresolved D. There are 12 residues in the CDR3. CDR1 and CDR2 from the germline V gene are MNHNS and SASEGT.

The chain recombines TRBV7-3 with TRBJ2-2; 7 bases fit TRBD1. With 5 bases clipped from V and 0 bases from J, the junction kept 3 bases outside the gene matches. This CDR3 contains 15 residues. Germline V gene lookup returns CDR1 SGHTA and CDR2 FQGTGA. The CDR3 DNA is TGTGCCAGCAGCCCTCAGGGGGCGAACACCGGGGAGCTGTTTTTT. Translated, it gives CASSPQGANTGELFF.

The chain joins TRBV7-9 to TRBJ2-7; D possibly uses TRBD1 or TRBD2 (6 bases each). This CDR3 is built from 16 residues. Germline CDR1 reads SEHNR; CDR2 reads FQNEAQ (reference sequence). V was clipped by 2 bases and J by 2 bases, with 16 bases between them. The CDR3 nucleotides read TGTGCCAGCAGCTTAATCCTATTAGGGGGGACCTACGAGCAGTACTTC. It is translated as CASSLILLGGTYEQYF.

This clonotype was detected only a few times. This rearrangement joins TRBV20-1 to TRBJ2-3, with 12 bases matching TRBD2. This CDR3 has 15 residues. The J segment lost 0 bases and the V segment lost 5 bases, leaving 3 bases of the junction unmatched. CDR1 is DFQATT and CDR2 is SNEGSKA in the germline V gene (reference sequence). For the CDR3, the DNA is TGCAGTGCTCTGGGGACTAGCGGGAGCACAGATACGCAGTATTTT. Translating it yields CSALGTSGSTDTQYF.